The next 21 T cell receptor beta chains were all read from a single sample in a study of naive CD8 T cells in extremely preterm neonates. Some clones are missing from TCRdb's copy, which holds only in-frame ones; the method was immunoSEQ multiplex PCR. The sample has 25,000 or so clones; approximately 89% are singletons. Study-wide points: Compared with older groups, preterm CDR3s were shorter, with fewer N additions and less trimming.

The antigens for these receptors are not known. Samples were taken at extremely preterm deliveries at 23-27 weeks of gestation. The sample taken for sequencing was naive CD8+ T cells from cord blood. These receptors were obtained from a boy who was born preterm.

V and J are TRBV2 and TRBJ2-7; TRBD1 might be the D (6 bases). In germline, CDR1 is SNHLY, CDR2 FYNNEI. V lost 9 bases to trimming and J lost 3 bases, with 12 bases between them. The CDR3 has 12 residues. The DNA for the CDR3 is TGTGCCAGGGGACAACACAACTACGAGCAGTACTTC. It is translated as CARGQHNYEQYF.

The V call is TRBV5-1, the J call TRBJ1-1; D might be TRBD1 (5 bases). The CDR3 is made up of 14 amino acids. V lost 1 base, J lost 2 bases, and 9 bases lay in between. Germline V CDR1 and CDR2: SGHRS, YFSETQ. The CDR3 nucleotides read TGCGCCAGCAGCTTGTTCCGGGACAACACTGAAGCTTTCTTT. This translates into CASSLFRDNTEAFF.

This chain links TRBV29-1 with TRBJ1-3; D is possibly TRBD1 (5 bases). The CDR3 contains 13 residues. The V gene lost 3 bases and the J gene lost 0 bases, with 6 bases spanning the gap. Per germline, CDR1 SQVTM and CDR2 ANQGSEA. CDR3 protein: CSVEDNSGNTIYF. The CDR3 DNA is TGCAGCGTTGAGGACAACTCTGGAAACACCATATATTTT.

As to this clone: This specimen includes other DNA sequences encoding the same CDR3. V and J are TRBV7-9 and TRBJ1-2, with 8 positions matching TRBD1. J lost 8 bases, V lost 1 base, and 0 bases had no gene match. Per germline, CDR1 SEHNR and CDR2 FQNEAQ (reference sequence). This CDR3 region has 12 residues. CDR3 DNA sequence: TGTGCCAGCAGCTTAGGACAGGGGGGCTACACCTTC. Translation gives CASSLGQGGYTF.

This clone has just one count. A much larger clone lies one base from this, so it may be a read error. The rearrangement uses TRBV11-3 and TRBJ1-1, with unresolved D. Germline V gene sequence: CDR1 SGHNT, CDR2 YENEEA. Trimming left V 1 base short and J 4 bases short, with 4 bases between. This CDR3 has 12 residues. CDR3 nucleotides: TGTGCCAGCAGCTTAGGGGTCACTGAAGCTTTCTTT. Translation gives CASSLGVTEAFF.

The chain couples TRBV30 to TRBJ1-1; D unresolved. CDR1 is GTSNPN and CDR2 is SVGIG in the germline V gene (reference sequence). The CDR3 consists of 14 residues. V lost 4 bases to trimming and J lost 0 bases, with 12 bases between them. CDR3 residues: CAWTITTLNTEAFF. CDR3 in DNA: TGTGCCTGGACTATAACAACCTTGAACACTGAAGCTTTCTTT.

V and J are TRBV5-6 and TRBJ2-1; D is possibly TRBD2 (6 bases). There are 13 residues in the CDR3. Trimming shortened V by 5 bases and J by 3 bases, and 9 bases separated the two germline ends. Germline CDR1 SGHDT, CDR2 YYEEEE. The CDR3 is CASSPTSYNEQFF. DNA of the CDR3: TGTGCCAGCAGTCCGACTAGCTACAATGAGCAGTTCTTC. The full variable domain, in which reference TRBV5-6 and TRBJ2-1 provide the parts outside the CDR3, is DAGVTQSPTHLIKTRGQQVTLRCSPKSGHDTVSWYQQALGQGPQFIFQYYEEEERQRGNFPDRFSGHQFPNYSSELNVNALLLGDSALYLCASSPTSYNEQFFGPGTRLTVL.

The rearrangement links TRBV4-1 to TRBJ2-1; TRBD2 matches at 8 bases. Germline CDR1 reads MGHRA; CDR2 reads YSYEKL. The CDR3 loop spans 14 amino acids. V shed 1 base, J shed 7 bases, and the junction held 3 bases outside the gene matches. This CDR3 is CASSQAGGRNEQFF. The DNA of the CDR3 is TGCGCCAGCAGCCAAGCGGGGGGGCGGAATGAGCAGTTCTTC.

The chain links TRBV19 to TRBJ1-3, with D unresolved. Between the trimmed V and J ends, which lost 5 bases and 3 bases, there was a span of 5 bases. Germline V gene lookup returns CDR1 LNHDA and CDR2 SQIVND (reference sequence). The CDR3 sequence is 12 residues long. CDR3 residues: CASSFSGNTIYF. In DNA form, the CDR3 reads TGTGCCAGTAGTTTCAGTGGAAACACCATATATTTT.

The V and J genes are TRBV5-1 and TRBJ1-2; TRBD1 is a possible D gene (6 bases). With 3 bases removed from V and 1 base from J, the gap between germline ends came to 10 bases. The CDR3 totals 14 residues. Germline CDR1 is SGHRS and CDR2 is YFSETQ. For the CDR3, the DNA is TGCGCCAGCAGCTCGGGACAAAATAACTATGGCTACACCTTC. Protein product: CASSSGQNNYGYTF.

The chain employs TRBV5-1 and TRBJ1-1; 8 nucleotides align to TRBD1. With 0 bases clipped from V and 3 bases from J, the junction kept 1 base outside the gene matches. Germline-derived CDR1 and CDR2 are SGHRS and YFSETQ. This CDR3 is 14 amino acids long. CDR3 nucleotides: TGCGCCAGCAGCTTGGAGACAGGGGACACTGAAGCTTTCTTT. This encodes CASSLETGDTEAFF.

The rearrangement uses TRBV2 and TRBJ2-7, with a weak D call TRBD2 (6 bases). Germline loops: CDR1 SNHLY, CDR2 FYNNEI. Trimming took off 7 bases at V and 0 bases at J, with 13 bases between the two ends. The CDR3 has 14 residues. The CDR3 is CASKAPGGSYEQYF. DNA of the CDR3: TGTGCCAGCAAGGCACCCGGGGGCTCCTACGAGCAGTACTTC.

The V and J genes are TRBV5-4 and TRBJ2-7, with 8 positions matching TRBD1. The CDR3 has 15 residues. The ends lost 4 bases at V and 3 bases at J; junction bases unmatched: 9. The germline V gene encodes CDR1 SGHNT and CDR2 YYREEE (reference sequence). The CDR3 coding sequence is TGTGCCAGCAGCCCTAACGGACAGGGCTACTACGAGCAGTACTTC. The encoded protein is CASSPNGQGYYEQYF.

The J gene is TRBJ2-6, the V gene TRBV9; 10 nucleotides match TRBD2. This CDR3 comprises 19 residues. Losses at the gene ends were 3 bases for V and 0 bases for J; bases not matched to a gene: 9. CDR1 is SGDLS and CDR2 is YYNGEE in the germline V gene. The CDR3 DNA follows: TGTGCCAGCAGCGGCGGATTAAGCGGGGGGGCCTCTGGGGCCAACGTCCTGACTTTC. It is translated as CASSGGLSGGASGANVLTF.

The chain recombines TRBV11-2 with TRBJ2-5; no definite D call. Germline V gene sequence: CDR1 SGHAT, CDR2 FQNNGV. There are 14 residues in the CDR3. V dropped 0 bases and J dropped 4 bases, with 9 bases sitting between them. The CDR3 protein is CASSLDEGIETQYF. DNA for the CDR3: TGTGCCAGCAGCTTAGATGAAGGAATAGAGACCCAGTACTTC.

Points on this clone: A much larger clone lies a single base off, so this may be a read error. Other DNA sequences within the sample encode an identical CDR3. CDR3 sequence (DNA): TGTGCCAGCAGTTTTGGGACAGGGGGCTACGAGCAGTACTTC. Translating it yields CASSFGTGGYEQYF. The V gene is TRBV27, the J gene TRBJ2-7; 11 bases match TRBD1. V lost 3 bases, J lost 3 bases, and 1 base stayed unmatched. The CDR3 consists of 14 residues. The germline V gene has CDR1 MNHEY and CDR2 SMNVEV (reference sequence).

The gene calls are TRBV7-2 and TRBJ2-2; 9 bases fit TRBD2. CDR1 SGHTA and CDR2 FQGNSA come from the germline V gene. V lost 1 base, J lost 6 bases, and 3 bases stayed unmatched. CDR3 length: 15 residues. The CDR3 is CASSLGGGAAGELFF. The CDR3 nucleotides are TGTGCCAGCAGCTTAGGCGGGGGGGCAGCCGGGGAGCTGTTTTTT. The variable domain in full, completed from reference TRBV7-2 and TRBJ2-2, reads GAGVSQSPSNKVTEKGKDVELRCDPISGHTALYWYRQSLGQGLEFLIYFQGNSAPDKSGLPSDRFSAERTGGSVSTLTIQRTQQEDSAVYLCASSLGGGAAGELFFGEGSRLTVL.

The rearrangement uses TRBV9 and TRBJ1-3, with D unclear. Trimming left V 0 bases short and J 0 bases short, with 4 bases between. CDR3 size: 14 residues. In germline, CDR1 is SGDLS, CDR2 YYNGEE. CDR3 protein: CASSVEDSGNTIYF. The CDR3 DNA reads TGTGCCAGCAGCGTAGAAGACTCTGGAAACACCATATATTTT.

The CDR3 loop reads CASSLGQGAGNTIYF. CDR3 DNA: TGCGCCAGCAGCTTGGGACAGGGGGCGGGAAACACCATATATTTT. The chain combines TRBV4-1 with TRBJ1-3; 12 bases line up with TRBD1. J gave up 4 bases and V 5 bases, and 3 bases lay outside the gene matches. From germline, CDR1 is MGHRA and CDR2 YSYEKL. The CDR3 contains 15 residues.

CDR3 nucleotides: TGTGCCAGCAGCCCTTCCTACGAGCAGTACTTC. Its translation: CASSPSYEQYF. The chain combines TRBV11-2 with TRBJ2-7, with D unresolved. Trimming took 5 bases from V and 1 from J, leaving 3 bases between them. CDR1 is SGHAT and CDR2 is FQNNGV in the germline V gene. This CDR3 region has 11 residues.

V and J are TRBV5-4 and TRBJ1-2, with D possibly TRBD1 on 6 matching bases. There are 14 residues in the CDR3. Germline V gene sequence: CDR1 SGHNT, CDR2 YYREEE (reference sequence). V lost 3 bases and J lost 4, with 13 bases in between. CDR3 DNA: TGTGCCAGCAGCTCCTCCGGGACATCCTATGGCTACACCTTC. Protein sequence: CASSSSGTSYGYTF.